This T cell receptor (beta chain) is drawn from a study of blood T cell repertoires in COVID-19. The table came from immunoSEQ multiplex PCR; TCRdb's copy has only in-frame clones and leaves some out. The data hold 50,000 to 75,000 clones, with roughly 80% observed a single time. This clonotype originated in a woman of 80 years or more with active or convalescent COVID-19. The sequenced material came from peripheral blood.

The CDR3 region has the DNA TGCGCCAGCAGCTTGGGGCCAGGGATGGACTACGAGCAGTACTTC. It specifies CASSLGPGMDYEQYF. This chain joins TRBV5-1 and TRBJ2-7; D might be TRBD1 (5 bases). Trimming pared 0 bases from V and 3 bases from J, leaving 13 bases between. The CDR3 has 15 residues. Germline V gene data show CDR1 as SGHRS and CDR2 as YFSETQ.